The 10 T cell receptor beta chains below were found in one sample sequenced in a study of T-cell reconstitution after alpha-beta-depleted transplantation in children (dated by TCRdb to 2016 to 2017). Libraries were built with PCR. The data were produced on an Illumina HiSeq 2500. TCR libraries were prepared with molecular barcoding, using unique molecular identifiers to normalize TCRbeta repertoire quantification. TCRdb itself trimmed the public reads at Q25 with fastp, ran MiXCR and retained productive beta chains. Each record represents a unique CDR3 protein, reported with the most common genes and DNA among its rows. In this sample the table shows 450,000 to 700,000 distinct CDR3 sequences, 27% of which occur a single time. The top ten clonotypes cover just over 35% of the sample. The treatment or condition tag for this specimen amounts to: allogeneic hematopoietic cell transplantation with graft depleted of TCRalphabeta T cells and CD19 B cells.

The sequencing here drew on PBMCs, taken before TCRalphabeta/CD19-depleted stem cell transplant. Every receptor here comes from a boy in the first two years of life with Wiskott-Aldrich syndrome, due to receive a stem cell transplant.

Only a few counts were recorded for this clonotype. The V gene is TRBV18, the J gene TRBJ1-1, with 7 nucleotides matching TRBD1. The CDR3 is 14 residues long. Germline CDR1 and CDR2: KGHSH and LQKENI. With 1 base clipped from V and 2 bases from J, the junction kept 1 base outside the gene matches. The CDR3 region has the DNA TGTGCCAGCTCACCACAGGGGGCAAACACTGAAGCTTTCTTT. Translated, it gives CASSPQGANTEAFF.

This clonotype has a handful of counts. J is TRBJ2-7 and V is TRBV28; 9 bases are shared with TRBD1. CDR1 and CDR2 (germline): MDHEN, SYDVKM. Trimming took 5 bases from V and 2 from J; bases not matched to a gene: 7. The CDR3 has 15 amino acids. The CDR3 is CASSTLTGGAYEQYF. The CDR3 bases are TGTGCCAGCAGTACCCTGACAGGGGGAGCCTACGAGCAGTACTTC.

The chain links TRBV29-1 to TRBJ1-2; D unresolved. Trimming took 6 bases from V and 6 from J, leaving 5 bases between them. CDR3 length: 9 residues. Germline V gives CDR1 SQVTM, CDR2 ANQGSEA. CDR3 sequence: CSVPDGYTF. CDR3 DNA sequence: TGCAGCGTCCCTGATGGCTACACCTTC.

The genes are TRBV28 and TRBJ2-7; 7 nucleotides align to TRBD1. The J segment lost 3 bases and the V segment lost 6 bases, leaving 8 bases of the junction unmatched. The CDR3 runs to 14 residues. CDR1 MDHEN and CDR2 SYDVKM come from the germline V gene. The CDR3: CASSLTGAIYEQYF. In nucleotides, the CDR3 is TGTGCCAGCAGCTTAACAGGGGCCATCTACGAGCAGTACTTC.

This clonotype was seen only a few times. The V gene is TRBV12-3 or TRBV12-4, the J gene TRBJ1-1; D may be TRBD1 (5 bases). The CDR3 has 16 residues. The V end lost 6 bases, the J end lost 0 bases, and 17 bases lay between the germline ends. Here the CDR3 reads CASSPARQLMNTEAFF. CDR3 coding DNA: TGTGCCAGCAGCCCGGCCAGACAGTTGATGAACACTGAAGCTTTCTTT.

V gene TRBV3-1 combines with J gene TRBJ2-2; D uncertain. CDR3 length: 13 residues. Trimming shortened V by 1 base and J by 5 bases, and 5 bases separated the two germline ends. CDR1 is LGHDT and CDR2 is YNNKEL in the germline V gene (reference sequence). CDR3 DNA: TGTGCCAGCAGCCAAGCTGTTACCGGGGAGCTGTTTTTT. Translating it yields CASSQAVTGELFF.

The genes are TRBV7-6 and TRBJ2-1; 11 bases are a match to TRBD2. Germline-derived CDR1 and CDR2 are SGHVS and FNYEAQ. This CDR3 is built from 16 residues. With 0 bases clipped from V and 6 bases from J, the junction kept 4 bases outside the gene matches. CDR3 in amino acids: CASSLAVGLAGNEQFF. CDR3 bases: TGTGCCAGCAGCTTAGCGGTCGGACTAGCGGGCAATGAGCAGTTCTTC. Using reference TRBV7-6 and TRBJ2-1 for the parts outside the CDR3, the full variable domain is GAGVSQSPRYKVTKRGQDVALRCDPISGHVSLYWYRQALGQGPEFLTYFNYEAQQDKSGLPNDRFSAERPEGSISTLTIQRTEQRDSAMYRCASSLAVGLAGNEQFFGPGTRLTVL.

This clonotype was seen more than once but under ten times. As DNA, the CDR3 is TGTGCCAGCAGCACCCGGTGGGGCTACAATGAGCAGTTCTTC. As protein: CASSTRWGYNEQFF. The chain joins TRBV9 to TRBJ2-1; D is unclear. The CDR3 length is 14 residues. Germline lookup yields CDR1 SGDLS and CDR2 YYNGEE. V was cut by 4 bases and J by 3 bases, with 11 bases left in between.

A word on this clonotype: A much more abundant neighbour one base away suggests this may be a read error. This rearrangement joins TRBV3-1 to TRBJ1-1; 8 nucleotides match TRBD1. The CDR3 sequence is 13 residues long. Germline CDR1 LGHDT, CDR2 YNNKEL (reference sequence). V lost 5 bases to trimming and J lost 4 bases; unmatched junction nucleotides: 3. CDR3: CASSFDRGTEAFF. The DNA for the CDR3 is TGTGCCAGCAGCTTCGACAGGGGCACTGAAGCTTTCTTT.

CDR3 DNA: TGTGCCAGCAGTGGCCTGGACGGAACCTACGAGCAGTACTTC. Its translation: CASSGLDGTYEQYF. The rearrangement uses TRBV25-1 and TRBJ2-7; D unclear. V lost 4 bases, J lost 2 bases, and 12 bases lay in between. Germline V gene lookup returns CDR1 MGHDK and CDR2 SYGVNS. The CDR3 runs 14 residues.